This T cell receptor (beta chain) was captured in a study of blood T cell repertoires in COVID-19. On the study more broadly: The cDNA or gDNA used as material had been derived from T cells, B-cell-depleted T cells, or PBMCs.

In this sample, this clone turned up a few times. The protocol was immunoSEQ multiplex PCR, while the TCRdb copy is restricted to in-frame clones and leaves out a portion. The sample lists about 90,000 clones; approximately 75% were seen once. Per the germline V gene, CDR1 is SGHVT and CDR2 is SQSDAQ. CDR3 size: 10 residues. Trimming cost V 5 bases and J 8 bases, with 6 bases left between them. The receptor comes from a woman older than 75 with acute or convalescent COVID-19. The rearrangement joins TRBV7-4 to TRBJ1-2; a weak D match, TRBD1 (5 bases). Sequencing was done on a sample of peripheral blood. CDR3 region: CASSPGGYTF. The CDR3 DNA sequence: TGTGCCAGCAGCCCAGGGGGCTACACCTTC. Full variable domain (rest looked up from reference TRBV7-4 and TRBJ1-2): GAGVSQSPRYKVAKRGRDVALRCDSISGHVTLYWYRQTLGQGSEVLTYSQSDAQRDKSGRPSGRFSAERPERSVSTLKIQRTEQGDSAVYLCASSPGGYTFGSGTRLTVV.